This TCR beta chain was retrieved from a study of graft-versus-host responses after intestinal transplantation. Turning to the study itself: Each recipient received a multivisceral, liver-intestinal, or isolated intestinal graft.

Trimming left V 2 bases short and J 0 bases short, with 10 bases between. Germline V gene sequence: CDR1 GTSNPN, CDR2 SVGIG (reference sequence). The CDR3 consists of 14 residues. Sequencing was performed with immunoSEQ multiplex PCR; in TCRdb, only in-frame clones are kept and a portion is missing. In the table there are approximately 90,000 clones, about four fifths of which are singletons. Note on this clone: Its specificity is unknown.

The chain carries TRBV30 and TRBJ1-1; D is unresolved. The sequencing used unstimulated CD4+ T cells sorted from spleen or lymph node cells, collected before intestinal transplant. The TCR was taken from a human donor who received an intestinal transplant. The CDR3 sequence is CAWSLKLMNTEAFF. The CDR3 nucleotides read TGTGCCTGGAGTTTGAAACTCATGAACACTGAAGCTTTCTTT. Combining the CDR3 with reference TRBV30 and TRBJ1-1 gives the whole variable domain SQTIHQWPATLVQPVGSPLSLECTVEGTSNPNLYWYRQAAGRGLQLLFYSVGIGQISSEVPQNLSASRPQDRQFILSSKKLLLSDSGFYLCAWSLKLMNTEAFFGQGTRLTVV.